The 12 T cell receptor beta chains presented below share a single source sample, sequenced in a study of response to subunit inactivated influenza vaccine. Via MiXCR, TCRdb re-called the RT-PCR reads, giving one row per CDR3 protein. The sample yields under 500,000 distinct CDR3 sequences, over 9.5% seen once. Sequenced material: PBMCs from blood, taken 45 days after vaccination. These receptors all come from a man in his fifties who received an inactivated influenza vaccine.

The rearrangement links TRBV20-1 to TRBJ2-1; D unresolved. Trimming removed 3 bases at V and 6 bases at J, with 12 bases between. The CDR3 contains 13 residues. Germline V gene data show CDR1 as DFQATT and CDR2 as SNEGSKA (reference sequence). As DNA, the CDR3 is TGCAGTGCTAGCGCGCCTACCAGCAATGAGCAGTTCTTC. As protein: CSASAPTSNEQFF.

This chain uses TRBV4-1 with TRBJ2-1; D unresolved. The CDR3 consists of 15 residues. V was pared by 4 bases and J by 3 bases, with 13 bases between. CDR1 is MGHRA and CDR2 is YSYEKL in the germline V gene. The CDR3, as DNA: TGCGCCAGCAGCCCCCGACCCGACCTCTACAATGAGCAGTTCTTC. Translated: CASSPRPDLYNEQFF.

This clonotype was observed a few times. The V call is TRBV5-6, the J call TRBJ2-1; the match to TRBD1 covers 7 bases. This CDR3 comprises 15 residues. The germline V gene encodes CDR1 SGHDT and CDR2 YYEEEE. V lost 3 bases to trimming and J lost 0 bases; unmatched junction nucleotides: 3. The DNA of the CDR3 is TGTGCCAGCAGCTACAGGGGAGACTCCTACAATGAGCAGTTCTTC. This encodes CASSYRGDSYNEQFF.

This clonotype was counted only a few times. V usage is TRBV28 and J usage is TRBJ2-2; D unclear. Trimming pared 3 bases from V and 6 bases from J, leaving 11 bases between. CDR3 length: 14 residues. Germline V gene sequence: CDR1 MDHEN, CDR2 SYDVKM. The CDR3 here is CASSFNSWAGELFF. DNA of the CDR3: TGTGCCAGCAGTTTCAACTCCTGGGCCGGGGAGCTGTTTTTT.

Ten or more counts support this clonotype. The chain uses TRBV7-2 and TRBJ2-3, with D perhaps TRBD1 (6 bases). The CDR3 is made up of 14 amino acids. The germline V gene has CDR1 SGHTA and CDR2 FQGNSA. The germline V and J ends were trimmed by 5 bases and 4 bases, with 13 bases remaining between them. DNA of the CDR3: TGTGCCAGCAGCACAGGGATCTCCCCAGATACGCAGTATTTT. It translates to CASSTGISPDTQYF.

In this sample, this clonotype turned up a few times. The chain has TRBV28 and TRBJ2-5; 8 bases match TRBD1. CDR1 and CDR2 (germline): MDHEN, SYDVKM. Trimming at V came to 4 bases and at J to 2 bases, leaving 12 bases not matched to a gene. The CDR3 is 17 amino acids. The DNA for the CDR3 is TGTGCCAGCAGTTGGGGTGGGTTGGGACAGGAACAAGAGACCCAGTACTTC. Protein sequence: CASSWGGLGQEQETQYF.

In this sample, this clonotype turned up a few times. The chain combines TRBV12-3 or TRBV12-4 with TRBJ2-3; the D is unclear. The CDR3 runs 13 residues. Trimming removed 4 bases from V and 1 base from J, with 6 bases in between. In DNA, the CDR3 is TGTGCCAGCAGTTACCGACGCACAGATACGCAGTATTTT. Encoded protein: CASSYRRTDTQYF.

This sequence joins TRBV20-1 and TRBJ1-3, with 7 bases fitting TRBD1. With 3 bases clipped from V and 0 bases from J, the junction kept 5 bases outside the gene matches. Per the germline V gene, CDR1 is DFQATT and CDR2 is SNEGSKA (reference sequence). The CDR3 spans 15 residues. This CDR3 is CSASRQGFSGNTIYF. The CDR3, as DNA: TGCAGTGCTAGCCGACAGGGTTTCTCTGGAAACACCATATATTTT.

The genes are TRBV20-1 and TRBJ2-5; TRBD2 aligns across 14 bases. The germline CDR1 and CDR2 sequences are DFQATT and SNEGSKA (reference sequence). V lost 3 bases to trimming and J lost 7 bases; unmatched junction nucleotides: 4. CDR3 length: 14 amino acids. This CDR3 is CSARGLAGEGTQYF. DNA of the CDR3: TGCAGTGCTAGGGGACTAGCGGGAGAGGGGACCCAGTACTTC.

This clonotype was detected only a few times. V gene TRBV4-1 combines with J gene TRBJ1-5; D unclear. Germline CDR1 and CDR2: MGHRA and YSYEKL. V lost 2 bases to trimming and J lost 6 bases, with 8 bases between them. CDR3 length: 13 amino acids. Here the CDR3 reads CASSQNFAQPQHF. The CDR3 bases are TGCGCCAGCAGCCAAAATTTTGCTCAGCCCCAGCATTTT.

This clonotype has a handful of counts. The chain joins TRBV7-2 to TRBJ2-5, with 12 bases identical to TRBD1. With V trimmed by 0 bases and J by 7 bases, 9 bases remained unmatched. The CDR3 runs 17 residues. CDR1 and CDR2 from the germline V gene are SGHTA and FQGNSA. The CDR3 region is CASSLAAGTGGGGTQYF. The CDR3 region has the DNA TGTGCCAGCAGCTTAGCCGCCGGGACAGGGGGCGGTGGGACCCAGTACTTC.

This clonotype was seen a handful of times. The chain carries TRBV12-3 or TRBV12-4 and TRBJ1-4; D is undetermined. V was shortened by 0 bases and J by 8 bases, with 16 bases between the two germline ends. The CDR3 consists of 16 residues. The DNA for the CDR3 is TGTGCCAGCAGTTTAGCGGGCCCCGGAGGTGGAGAAAAACTGTTTTTT. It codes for CASSLAGPGGGEKLFF.